This TCR beta chain originates from a study of T-cell memory formation after mild COVID-19. Notes on the study in general: A second wave expanding day 15 to 37 was CD4+-biased; contracting clones were balanced. CD4+ contracting clones lay mainly in CM and EM, CD8+ ones in EMRA.

CDR1 and CDR2 (germline): SNHLY, FYNNEI. This CDR3 comprises 14 residues. TCRdb called the 5' RACE reads again in MiXCR, with one record for every CDR3 protein. The sample has approximately 560,000 distinct CDR3 sequences, roughly 17% seen once. This clonotype was seen a few times. Its antigen is currently unknown. One junction end disagrees with the germline gene, perhaps due to a read error. This clonotype was sampled from an adult woman who had mild COVID-19 (a few samples of this study predate the infection). Cell type and time point are not known. V usage is TRBV2 and J usage is TRBJ1-1, with 8 bases fitting TRBD1. Input material: PBMCs or a T cell subset sorted from them (not recorded which). The CDR3 sequence is CASSDGQGNTEAFF. CDR3 sequence (DNA): TGTGCTAGCAGTGATGGACAGGGGAACACTGAAGCTTTCTTT. Filled out from reference TRBV2 and TRBJ1-1, the complete variable domain reads EPEVTQTPSHQVTQMGQEVILRCVPISNHLYFYWYRQILGQKVEFLVSFYNNEISEKSEIFDDQFSVERPDGSNFTLKIRSTKLEDSAMYFCASSDGQGNTEAFFGQGTRLTVV.